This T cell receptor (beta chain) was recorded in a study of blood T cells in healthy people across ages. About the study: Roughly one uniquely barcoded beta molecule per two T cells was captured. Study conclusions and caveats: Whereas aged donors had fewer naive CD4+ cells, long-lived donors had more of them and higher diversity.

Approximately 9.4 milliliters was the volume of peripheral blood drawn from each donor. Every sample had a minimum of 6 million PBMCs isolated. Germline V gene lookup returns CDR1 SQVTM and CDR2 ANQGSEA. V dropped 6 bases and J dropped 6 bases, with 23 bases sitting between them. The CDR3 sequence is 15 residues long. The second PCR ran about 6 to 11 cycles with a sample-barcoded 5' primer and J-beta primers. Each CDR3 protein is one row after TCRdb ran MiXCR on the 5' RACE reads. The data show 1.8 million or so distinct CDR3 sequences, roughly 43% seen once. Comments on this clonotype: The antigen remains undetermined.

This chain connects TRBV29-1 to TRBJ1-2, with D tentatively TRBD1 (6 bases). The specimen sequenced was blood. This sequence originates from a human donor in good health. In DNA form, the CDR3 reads TGCAGCGTCCTAAACTACGCGGACAGTGTAAATGGCTACACCTTC. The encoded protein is CSVLNYADSVNGYTF.